This T cell receptor beta chain was sequenced during a study of identical twins. The CDR3 extends over 13 amino acids. Germline-derived CDR1 and CDR2 are SGHTA and FQGTGA. The V segment lost 4 bases and the J segment 5 bases; nucleotides outside the gene matches: 4. Carrying unique molecular identifiers, the cDNA also gained a universal primer site through template switching. MiXCR, applied by TCRdb to the 5' RACE reads, yields one record per CDR3 protein. The table includes around 240,000 distinct CDR3 sequences, under 12% detected once. Sequencing was carried out using memory T cells sorted from blood. The clonotype originates from a man between 50 and 59 years old in good health. J is TRBJ2-7 and V is TRBV7-3, with TRBD2 matching over 8 bases. CDR3 sequence (DNA): TGTGCCAGCAGCTCCCGGGGGGGGCACGAGCAGTACTTC. It specifies CASSSRGGHEQYF.